This entry features one TCR beta chain sequence. Its antigen remains unknown. Generated by immunoSEQ multiplex PCR, the TCRdb table keeps only in-frame clones and is missing some. The table lists some 4,700 clones, 65% to 85% of them singletons. The data are from a study of chemoradiotherapy in HPV16-positive cancers. Study details: A couple of HPV16-positive patients' cells yielded candidate HPV-specific clones and common motifs. Notes on the study in general: In HPV16-positive patients, HPV-responsive T-cell expansion tracked better recurrence-free survival.

V lost 2 bases and J lost 5; bases outside the gene matches: 2. Germline CDR1 is SEHNR and CDR2 is FQNEAQ (reference sequence). The CDR3 spans 13 residues. The TCR was taken from a human donor with HPV-associated anogenital cancer. The chain is built from TRBV7-9 and TRBJ2-5; 7 bases fit TRBD2. The sequenced sample was tumor tissue, obtained from a patient who underwent chemoradiotherapy. The CDR3 reads CASSLREAETQYF. CDR3 bases: TGTGCCAGCAGCTTACGGGAGGCGGAGACCCAGTACTTC.